Below are 10 T cell receptor beta chains sequenced from a single sample in a study of T cell repertoires in cytomegalovirus infection. A single record per CDR3 protein comes from TCRdb applying MiXCR to the reads. The sample lists roughly 320,000 distinct CDR3 sequences, around a tenth seen once, with around 4.5% in the top ten. Sequencing was done on a sample of PBMCs. Receptor source: a human donor in good health (CMV status not recorded). Some clones in this sample may be carry-over from other donors' samples.

The sample holds a few counts of this clonotype. The gene calls are TRBV12-3 or TRBV12-4 and TRBJ2-4, with TRBD2 as a possible D gene (6 bases). V was pared by 5 bases and J by 6 bases, with 11 bases between. The CDR3 runs to 13 residues. The CDR3 spells CASSTDGRNIQYF. The CDR3 DNA reads as TGTGCCAGCAGTACCGACGGGAGAAACATTCAGTACTTC.

This chain links TRBV28 with TRBJ2-6, with no clear D. V was pared by 7 bases and J by 0 bases, with 7 bases between. CDR3 length: 14 residues. Germline V CDR1 and CDR2: MDHEN, SYDVKM. CDR3 amino acids: CASTLNSGANVLTF. The CDR3 nucleotides are TGTGCCAGCACCTTGAACTCTGGGGCCAACGTCCTGACTTTC.

This clonotype occurred a few times. V and J are TRBV28 and TRBJ1-3; D not resolved. Deletions cut 3 bases from V and 2 bases from J, with 8 bases between. CDR3 length: 14 amino acids. Germline CDR1 reads MDHEN; CDR2 reads SYDVKM. CDR3 coding DNA: TGTGCCAGCAGTTTGGCCCCGGCTGGAAACACCATATATTTT. The encoded protein is CASSLAPAGNTIYF.

In its sample, this clonotype was seen a few times. This sequence joins TRBV4-3 and TRBJ2-2; no clear D gene. Germline CDR1 reads LGHNA; CDR2 reads YSLEER. The length of the CDR3 is 13 residues. V was cut by 5 bases and J by 5 bases, with 9 bases left in between. The CDR3 sequence: CASSEQRTGELFF. In nucleotides, the CDR3 is TGCGCCAGCAGCGAACAGAGAACCGGGGAGCTGTTTTTT.

The sample holds many counts of this clonotype. CDR3 in amino acids: CASSYRLAGGIEQFF. The CDR3, as DNA: TGTGCCAGCAGTTACCGGCTAGCGGGGGGTATTGAGCAGTTCTTC. This sequence joins TRBV6-2 or TRBV6-3 and TRBJ2-1, with TRBD2 identical over 11 bases. This CDR3 contains 15 residues. Trimming took 2 bases from V and 9 from J; bases not matched to a gene: 6. CDR1 and CDR2 from the germline V gene are MNHEY and SVGEGT.

This clonotype was picked up many times. This sequence joins TRBV12-3 or TRBV12-4 and TRBJ1-1; a possible D gene is TRBD1 (6 bases). V lost 5 bases and J 5 bases, leaving 15 bases between the germline ends. The CDR3 is 14 amino acids. This CDR3 reads CASSNTGSGTEAFF. CDR3 sequence (DNA): TGTGCCAGCAGTAACACAGGGAGTGGTACTGAAGCTTTCTTT.

This clonotype was seen at least ten times. This rearrangement joins TRBV7-3 to TRBJ2-1; D ambiguous. In germline, CDR1 is SGHTA, CDR2 FQGTGA. The CDR3 length is 15 residues. Trimming stripped 0 bases from V and 0 bases from J, with 6 bases between. Here the CDR3 DNA reads TGTGCCAGCAGCTTAACCCGTAGCTCCTACAATGAGCAGTTCTTC. It encodes CASSLTRSSYNEQFF.

In its sample, this clonotype was seen many times. The chain combines TRBV25-1 with TRBJ2-1; 7 positions agree with TRBD2. V lost 0 bases and J lost 5; bases outside the gene matches: 7. Germline values: CDR1 MGHDK, CDR2 SYGVNS. CDR3 length equals 16 residues. CDR3 region: CASSEYEGGPNNEQFF. In DNA form, the CDR3 reads TGTGCCAGCAGTGAATATGAGGGAGGGCCGAACAATGAGCAGTTCTTC.

This clonotype showed up just a few times. The chain joins TRBV14 to TRBJ2-4; D is perhaps TRBD2 (5 bases). V was cut by 1 base and J by 7 bases, with 8 bases left in between. Germline assignment: CDR1 SGHDN and CDR2 FVKESK. CDR3 length equals 13 residues. The CDR3 spells CASSQGGYNIQYF. CDR3 in DNA: TGTGCCAGCAGCCAAGGAGGGTACAACATTCAGTACTTC. Full variable domain (missing parts from reference TRBV14 and TRBJ2-4): EAGVTQFPSHSVIEKGQTVTLRCDPISGHDNLYWYRRVMGKEIKFLLHFVKESKQDESGMPNNRFLAERTGGTYSTLKVQPAELEDSGVYFCASSQGGYNIQYFGAGTRLSVL.

Ten or more counts support this clonotype. This chain connects TRBV7-2 to TRBJ1-1; no definite D call. Germline V gene data show CDR1 as SGHTA and CDR2 as FQGNSA. There are 14 residues in the CDR3. Trimming cost V 5 bases and J 4 bases, with 14 bases left between them. The CDR3: CASSQSPGATEAFF. The CDR3 DNA sequence: TGTGCCAGCAGCCAATCTCCCGGAGCCACTGAAGCTTTCTTT.